This T cell receptor (beta chain) stems from a study of CD8+ T cells in alopecia areata. Study context: Treated patients swallowed 5 to 10 mg of oral tofacitinib twice daily. Study-level findings and limits: Normal skin contains resident alphabeta T cells, and these are also sequenced in scalp samples. Tofacitinib yielded significantly lower scalp clonality and fewer expanded CD8+ clones among the top 100.

The V end was cut by 2 bases, the J end by 3 bases, with 9 bases between. Germline CDR1 and CDR2: SGHRS and YFSETQ. There are 14 residues in the CDR3. Treatment described: oral pan-JAK inhibitor, 5-10 mg twice daily. Cell sorting on a FACSAria was used to separate CD4+ and CD8+ T cells from the PBMCs. After isolation, RNA underwent reverse transcription to generate cDNA as the sequencing template. Some clones are missing from TCRdb's copy, which holds only in-frame ones; the method was immunoSEQ multiplex PCR. The profile covers 150,000 to 200,000 clones, with around three fifths appearing a single time and roughly an eighth taken by the ten largest. Comments on this clone: What it binds is not known.

The sequencing used CD8+ T cells sorted from blood, collected at week 24, from a patient treated with tofacitinib. The sequence was collected from a human donor with alopecia areata. The chain recombines TRBV5-1 with TRBJ2-1; D may correspond to TRBD1 or TRBD2 (5 bases each). CDR3 DNA: TGCGCCAGCAGCTTCCGGGGCGACTACAATGAGCAGTTCTTC. Translating gives CASSFRGDYNEQFF.